These 29 T cell receptor beta chains were sequenced from one sample in a study of identical twins. TCRdb re-analysed the 5' RACE reads in MiXCR, keeping a single row per CDR3 protein. The data show 690,000 or so distinct CDR3 sequences, with approximately 6% seen just once and around 1.9% held by the top ten. The sequenced material came from naive T cells sorted from blood. These TCRs come from a man aged 18 to 29 in good health.

This clonotype was observed a few times. The rearrangement uses TRBV12-3 or TRBV12-4 and TRBJ2-3, with 9 bases lining up with TRBD2. CDR3 length equals 15 residues. V shed 6 bases, J shed 3 bases, and the junction held 7 bases outside the gene matches. The CDR3, as DNA: TGTGCCAGCAGACGTATAGCGGGAGAAACAGATACGCAGTATTTT. Translating gives CASRRIAGETDTQYF.

This clonotype was seen repeatedly, ten times or more. The gene calls are TRBV6-1 and TRBJ2-1, with D tentatively TRBD2 (6 bases). CDR1 and CDR2 from the germline V gene are MNHNS and SASEGT. Trimming pared 6 bases from V and 5 bases from J, leaving 17 bases between. The CDR3 has 15 amino acids. CDR3 protein: CASSVQGGRNNEQFF. The CDR3 DNA sequence: TGTGCCAGCAGCGTCCAGGGAGGTCGGAACAATGAGCAGTTCTTC.

This clonotype was detected many times. The J gene is TRBJ2-2, the V gene TRBV27, with D tentatively TRBD1 (5 bases). Trimming cost V 3 bases and J 6 bases, with 14 bases left between them. This CDR3 has 15 residues. CDR1 MNHEY and CDR2 SMNVEV come from the germline V gene (reference sequence). CDR3 amino acids: CASSLSGQPPGELFF. CDR3 bases: TGTGCCAGCAGTTTGTCCGGACAACCCCCCGGGGAGCTGTTTTTT.

CDR3 bases: TGTGCCAGCAGTTTGGACCCAGATAGGGAGACCCAGTACTTC. Residues: CASSLDPDRETQYF. The chain links TRBV7-8 to TRBJ2-5; D is unresolved. This CDR3 is 14 amino acids long. The V end lost 6 bases, the J end lost 5 bases, and 16 bases lay between the germline ends. CDR1 and CDR2 (germline): SGHVS, FQNEAQ.

To note about this clonotype: This clone may be a read error of a much larger clone one base away. V is TRBV20-1 and J is TRBJ2-2; D is perhaps TRBD1 or TRBD2 (5 bases each). Germline lookup yields CDR1 DFQATT and CDR2 SNEGSKA (reference sequence). There are 13 residues in the CDR3. CDR3 nucleotide sequence: TGCAGTACTAGAGACAGAGACACCGGGGAGCTGTTTTTT. This sequence encodes CSTRDRDTGELFF.

This clonotype was picked up many times. The V and J genes are TRBV29-1 and TRBJ1-2; possibly TRBD1 for D (5 bases). V was trimmed by 7 bases and J by 3 bases, leaving 15 bases between them. Per germline, CDR1 SQVTM and CDR2 ANQGSEA. The CDR3 runs to 13 residues. CDR3 nucleotides: TGCAGCGCACGACAGACTGTCTACTATGGCTACACCTTC. Protein: CSARQTVYYGYTF. Full variable domain (missing parts from reference TRBV29-1 and TRBJ1-2): SAVISQKPSRDICQRGTSLTIQCQVDSQVTMMFWYRQQPGQSLTLIATANQGSEATYESGFVIDKFPISRPNLTFSTLTVSNMSPEDSSIYLCSARQTVYYGYTFGSGTRLTVV.

This clonotype has at least ten counts. The chain employs TRBV29-1 and TRBJ2-7; possibly TRBD1 or TRBD2 for D (5 bases each). V was clipped by 8 bases and J by 3 bases, with 17 bases between them. The CDR3 is 13 amino acids. CDR1 is SQVTM, CDR2 ANQGSEA, per germline. CDR3 DNA: TGCAGCTCCCACCCGGGGCCAAACTACGAGCAGTACTTC. It translates to CSSHPGPNYEQYF.

This clonotype was seen repeatedly, ten times or more. The chain employs TRBV20-1 and TRBJ2-3; 10 positions agree with TRBD2. The V segment lost 0 bases and the J segment 4 bases; nucleotides outside the gene matches: 7. This CDR3 spans 16 amino acids. Germline loops: CDR1 DFQATT, CDR2 SNEGSKA (reference sequence). The CDR3 loop reads CSARDEASGSPDTQYF. CDR3 nucleotides: TGCAGTGCTAGAGATGAGGCTAGCGGGAGTCCAGATACGCAGTATTTT.

This clonotype was found a few times. The chain links TRBV25-1 to TRBJ2-7; 14 bases align to TRBD2. This CDR3 region has 15 residues. Germline V gene data show CDR1 as MGHDK and CDR2 as SYGVNS. V lost 11 bases and J lost 0; bases outside the gene matches: 6. CDR3 DNA sequence: TGTGCCCTCACCGGGACTAGCGGGAGCTCCTACGAGCAGTACTTC. This sequence encodes CALTGTSGSSYEQYF.

This clonotype was seen repeatedly, ten times or more. The chain links TRBV5-1 to TRBJ1-1, with D hard to call. Germline V gene data show CDR1 as SGHRS and CDR2 as YFSETQ. The CDR3 loop spans 15 amino acids. Trimming stripped 0 bases from V and 0 bases from J, with 9 bases between. CDR3 sequence (DNA): TGCGCCAGCAGCTTGGTTTCAGCCATGAACACTGAAGCTTTCTTT. It is translated as CASSLVSAMNTEAFF.

This clonotype turned up a few times. The chain carries TRBV12-3 or TRBV12-4 and TRBJ2-1, with 9 bases matching TRBD1. CDR3 size: 15 residues. Trimming removed 5 bases from V and 9 bases from J; junction bases left unmatched: 11. The CDR3, as DNA: TGTGCCAGCAGTGCCACCGGGACAGGGTCGGGTGAGCAGTTCTTC. Translation: CASSATGTGSGEQFF.

The V call is TRBV30, the J call TRBJ1-4; a weak D match, TRBD1 (6 bases). Germline-derived CDR1 and CDR2 are GTSNPN and SVGIG (reference sequence). The V end lost 5 bases, the J end lost 2 bases, and 9 bases lay between the germline ends. CDR3 length: 13 amino acids. The CDR3: CAWGTGTNEKLFF. DNA for the CDR3: TGTGCCTGGGGCACAGGGACTAATGAAAAACTGTTTTTT.

The rearrangement links TRBV10-3 to TRBJ2-1; the match to TRBD2 covers 14 bases. The trim removed 5 bases at V and 4 bases at J, leaving 13 bases unmatched. This CDR3 has 19 residues. The germline gives CDR1 ENHRY, CDR2 SYGVKD. In DNA form, the CDR3 reads TGTGCCATCAGTCTCCCACCGGGACTAGCGGGGGAGGCGTACAATGAGCAGTTCTTC. Encoded protein: CAISLPPGLAGEAYNEQFF.

J is TRBJ2-1 and V is TRBV23-1; possibly TRBD1 for D (5 bases). Being an ORF, TRBV23-1 has a function that is uncertain. Trimming took off 0 bases at V and 4 bases at J, with 7 bases between the two ends. This CDR3 spans 14 amino acids. CDR3 sequence (DNA): TGCGCCAGCAGTCAATCGCCAGGGTACAATGAGCAGTTCTTC. Translation: CASSQSPGYNEQFF.

The CDR3 nucleotides read TGTGCCAGCAGTGCAGGGGGCGCGACCTATGGCTACACCTTC. Translation gives CASSAGGATYGYTF. The chain is built from TRBV28 and TRBJ1-2; 8 bases are a match to TRBD1. The germline gives CDR1 MDHEN, CDR2 SYDVKM. After removal of 5 bases from V and 4 bases from J, the junction contained 6 bases not matched to a gene. The CDR3 covers 14 residues.

The chain combines TRBV7-9 with TRBJ2-1; 12 nucleotides line up with TRBD1. The V gene end was trimmed by 5 bases and the J gene end by 6 bases; junction bases not matched to a gene: 5. The CDR3 totals 15 residues. Looked up from germline, CDR1 is SEHNR and CDR2 is FQNEAQ (reference sequence). The CDR3 region has the DNA TGTGCCAGCAGCCTCCGGGACAGGGGGCTCAATGAGCAGTTCTTC. It yields the protein CASSLRDRGLNEQFF.

This clonotype has just a few counts. This chain connects TRBV4-1 to TRBJ2-7; tentatively, D is TRBD1 (6 bases). The ends were cut back, 2 bases at V and 7 bases at J, with 12 bases in the middle. Germline-derived CDR1 and CDR2 are MGHRA and YSYEKL. The CDR3 consists of 13 residues. This CDR3 reads CASSQIRGWEQYF. CDR3 coding DNA: TGCGCCAGCAGCCAAATAAGGGGGTGGGAGCAGTACTTC.

The CDR3 DNA sequence: TGTGCCAGCAGCGCGACAGGGTTCACTGAAGCTTTCTTT. It is translated as CASSATGFTEAFF. The chain couples TRBV7-2 to TRBJ1-1; 7 bases fit TRBD1. The germline V gene has CDR1 SGHTA and CDR2 FQGNSA. The J segment lost 4 bases and the V segment lost 5 bases, leaving 4 bases of the junction unmatched. The CDR3 contains 13 residues. The complete variable domain, with remaining parts taken from reference TRBV7-2 and TRBJ1-1, reads GAGVSQSPSNKVTEKGKDVELRCDPISGHTALYWYRQSLGQGLEFLIYFQGNSAPDKSGLPSDRFSAERTGGSVSTLTIQRTQQEDSAVYLCASSATGFTEAFFGQGTRLTVV.

This clonotype was seen only a few times. The CDR3 region is CASSLALGQGYTGELFF. In DNA, the CDR3 is TGTGCCAGCAGCTTAGCATTGGGTCAGGGGTACACCGGGGAGCTGTTTTTT. The chain links TRBV7-8 to TRBJ2-2, with D perhaps TRBD1 (6 bases). Trimming removed 0 bases at V and 3 bases at J, with 14 bases between. Germline CDR1 is SGHVS and CDR2 is FQNEAQ. This CDR3 contains 17 residues.

This clonotype was counted ten times or more. The V and J genes are TRBV24-1 and TRBJ2-3; D perhaps matches TRBD2 (5 bases). V was clipped by 5 bases and J by 4 bases, with 12 bases between them. Germline V CDR1 and CDR2: KGHDR, SFDVKD. The CDR3 is made up of 14 amino acids. CDR3 sequence reads: CATSAEERADTQYF. DNA of the CDR3: TGTGCCACCAGTGCTGAAGAGAGGGCAGATACGCAGTATTTT.

This chain joins TRBV20-1 and TRBJ1-1; D is unresolved. Germline lookup yields CDR1 DFQATT and CDR2 SNEGSKA (reference sequence). The CDR3 runs 16 residues. The V gene lost 0 bases and the J gene lost 1 base, with 15 bases spanning the gap. As DNA, the CDR3 is TGCAGTGCTAGAGACAAGGACCGGGTCCCGAACACTGAAGCTTTCTTT. It translates to CSARDKDRVPNTEAFF.

This chain joins TRBV4-2 and TRBJ2-7; TRBD2 might be the D (6 bases). Germline values: CDR1 LGHNA, CDR2 YNFKEQ. Trimming took 0 bases from V and 12 from J, leaving 18 bases between them. There are 14 residues in the CDR3. CDR3 bases: TGTGCCAGCAGCCAAGATAGGGACTCGGTGAGGCGGTACTTC. It is translated as CASSQDRDSVRRYF.

The chain is built from TRBV11-2 and TRBJ2-7; D uncertain. Trimming shortened V by 4 bases and J by 3 bases, and 19 bases separated the two germline ends. The CDR3 contains 16 residues. Germline CDR1 SGHAT, CDR2 FQNNGV. CDR3 in DNA: TGTGCCAGCAGCTCCTCGGGCCTCCGAAAGGGCTACGAGCAGTACGTC. Translated: CASSSSGLRKGYEQYV.

The chain employs TRBV20-1 and TRBJ2-7; D call uncertain. Per the germline V gene, CDR1 is DFQATT and CDR2 is SNEGSKA (reference sequence). The CDR3 runs 11 residues. The V end was cut by 3 bases, the J end by 2 bases, with 5 bases between. The CDR3, as DNA: TGCAGTGCTAGTGAGGCCTACGAGCAGTACTTC. Its protein product is CSASEAYEQYF.

The chain has TRBV5-6 and TRBJ2-5; D not certain. The V gene's germline CDR1 is SGHDT and CDR2 YYEEEE. There are 15 residues in the CDR3. V was cut by 2 bases and J by 5 bases, with 16 bases left in between. CDR3 loop: CASSFEMGGSETQYF. CDR3 DNA sequence: TGTGCCAGCAGCTTCGAGATGGGTGGCTCGGAGACCCAGTACTTC.

This clonotype was counted ten times or more. The CDR3 DNA reads as TGTGCCAGCAGCGTAAACTGGCAGGCCCTTGGTGAGCAGTTCTTC. Its translation: CASSVNWQALGEQFF. This rearrangement joins TRBV9 to TRBJ2-1, with D hard to call. V was cut by 1 base and J by 9 bases, with 17 bases left in between. This CDR3 region has 15 residues. Germline values: CDR1 SGDLS, CDR2 YYNGEE.

This clonotype showed up many times. The chain couples TRBV12-3 or TRBV12-4 to TRBJ2-7; D possibly matches TRBD1 or TRBD2 (5 bases each). The CDR3 runs to 14 residues. The V end was cut by 5 bases, the J end by 2 bases, with 13 bases between. As DNA, the CDR3 is TGTGCCAGCAGTGCCGGGACGGAGACCTACGAGCAGTACTTC. This gives the protein CASSAGTETYEQYF.

This clonotype turned up a few times. CDR3 protein: CASSQGAPRRTGLYNEQFF. For the CDR3, the DNA is TGCGCCAGCAGCCAAGGGGCTCCCAGACGGACAGGACTGTACAATGAGCAGTTCTTC. The V call is TRBV4-3, the J call TRBJ2-1, with 7 bases aligning to TRBD1. After removal of 1 base from V and 4 bases from J, the junction contained 16 bases not matched to a gene. The CDR3 spans 19 residues. In germline, CDR1 is LGHNA, CDR2 YSLEER.

Many counts were recorded for this clonotype. This chain uses TRBV7-6 with TRBJ2-1, with D tentatively TRBD2 (5 bases). The CDR3 is 15 residues long. The germline gives CDR1 SGHVS, CDR2 FNYEAQ. V lost 4 bases and J 10 bases, leaving 20 bases between the germline ends. The DNA for the CDR3 is TGTGCCAGCAGCTCACCTGCCCGGGATACAAGGGAGCAGTTCTTC. Translating it yields CASSSPARDTREQFF. The entire variable domain, with the rest obtained from reference TRBV7-6 and TRBJ2-1, is as follows: GAGVSQSPRYKVTKRGQDVALRCDPISGHVSLYWYRQALGQGPEFLTYFNYEAQQDKSGLPNDRFSAERPEGSISTLTIQRTEQRDSAMYRCASSSPARDTREQFFGPGTRLTVL.